These 18 T cell receptor beta chains share one sample of origin, sequenced in a study of T cells in Graves' hyperthyroidism and ophthalmopathy. Amplified TCR beta CDR3 regions derived from RNA transcripts. The study used the HTBI primer set for a first-round RT-PCR of the TCR CDR3. Via MiXCR, TCRdb re-called the multiplex PCR reads, giving one row per CDR3 protein. The sample records about 540,000 distinct CDR3 sequences, about half being singletons. Sequencing input: peripheral blood or thyroid tissue (not recorded which). The receptor source for this set is a woman between 18 and 29 years old with Graves' hyperthyroidism.

This clonotype came up a few times. V is TRBV6-1 and J is TRBJ2-7, with D perhaps matching TRBD1 (6 bases). Per germline, CDR1 MNHNS and CDR2 SASEGT. This CDR3 comprises 13 residues. The V end lost 9 bases, the J end lost 2 bases, and 14 bases lay between the germline ends. This chain's CDR3 is CASGTRGPYEQYF. The CDR3 nucleotides read TGTGCCAGTGGGACAAGAGGTCCCTACGAGCAGTACTTC.

The chain employs TRBV4-1 and TRBJ2-7; 9 positions match TRBD2. CDR3 length: 17 amino acids. Germline CDR1 reads MGHRA; CDR2 reads YSYEKL. V trimming: 4 bases; J trimming: 4 bases; junction bases outside the gene matches: 14. The DNA of the CDR3 is TGCGCCAGCAGCCTAGCCTCAATGTTAGCGGGAGCATACGAGCAGTACTTC. Its translation is CASSLASMLAGAYEQYF.

This clonotype was detected many times. The DNA of the CDR3 is TGTGCCACCAGCAAACCCGGGACAGGGCCTGGAAACACCATATATTTT. Translating gives CATSKPGTGPGNTIYF. The gene calls are TRBV15 and TRBJ1-3; 9 bases align to TRBD1. Germline V lookup: CDR1 LNHNV, CDR2 YYDKDF (reference sequence). V shed 4 bases and J 2 bases; nucleotides not matched to a gene: 6. CDR3 length: 16 amino acids.

The rearrangement uses TRBV7-6 and TRBJ1-3; TRBD1 might be the D (5 bases). Trimming stripped 0 bases from V and 8 bases from J, with 5 bases between. Germline CDR1 reads SGHVS; CDR2 reads FNYEAQ. The CDR3 length is 12 residues. CDR3 in DNA: TGTGCCAGCAGCTTAGCGGGGCACACCATATATTTT. This sequence encodes CASSLAGHTIYF. Based on the CDR3 plus reference TRBV7-6 and TRBJ1-3, the full variable domain is GAGVSQSPRYKVTKRGQDVALRCDPISGHVSLYWYRQALGQGPEFLTYFNYEAQQDKSGLPNDRFSAERPEGSISTLTIQRTEQRDSAMYRCASSLAGHTIYFGEGSWLTVV.

In regard to this clonotype: It is unclear where the CDR3 begins or ends on the DNA, so no DNA is shown, and the CDR3 is as TCRdb lists it. The rearrangement joins TRBV11-1 to TRBJ1-4. The length of the CDR3 is 15 amino acids, counting both ends. From germline, CDR1 is SGHAT and CDR2 FQDESV (reference sequence). The chain's CDR3 is CASSKEAGAWKNCFF.

This clonotype has at least ten counts. J is TRBJ1-2 and V is TRBV2, with 7 bases aligning to TRBD1. The CDR3 consists of 13 residues. Losses at the gene ends were 4 bases for V and 8 bases for J; bases not matched to a gene: 7. CDR1 SNHLY and CDR2 FYNNEI come from the germline V gene. CDR3 region: CASSGSRGDGYTF. CDR3 nucleotides: TGTGCCAGCAGTGGATCCAGGGGGGACGGCTACACCTTC.

As to this clonotype: This CDR3 is missing its conserved last phenylalanine or tryptophan, likely due to a read error. Because the CDR3's place on the DNA is in doubt, the DNA is left out and the CDR3 is given as listed by TCRdb. V usage is TRBV29-1 and J usage is TRBJ1-4. The CDR3 region is 8 residues in length, termini included. Germline CDR1 is SQVTM and CDR2 is ANQGSEA. CDR3 sequence reads: CSVEVAGV.

This clonotype was observed at least ten times. V usage is TRBV7-9 and J usage is TRBJ1-2; 9 bases map to TRBD1. This CDR3 contains 14 residues. Germline V lookup: CDR1 SEHNR, CDR2 FQNEAQ (reference sequence). V was clipped by 4 bases and J by 6 bases; unmatched bases: 6. The CDR3 nucleotides read TGTGCCAGCAGCTATGCACGGACAGGGGATGGCTACACCTTC. This sequence encodes CASSYARTGDGYTF. Supplemented by reference TRBV7-9 and TRBJ1-2, the full variable domain reads DTGVSQNPRHKITKRGQNVTFRCDPISEHNRLYWYRQTLGQGPEFLTYFQNEAQLEKSRLLSDRFSAERPKGSFSTLEIQRTEQGDSAMYLCASSYARTGDGYTFGSGTRLTVV.

The rearrangement links TRBV11-2 to TRBJ1-2, with D uncertain. V gave up 7 bases and J gave up 3 bases, with 12 bases separating them. The CDR3 loop spans 13 amino acids. Germline loops: CDR1 SGHAT, CDR2 FQNNGV. The DNA of the CDR3 is TGTGCCAGCAAGACGGGGTCTCACTATGGCTACACCTTC. Protein: CASKTGSHYGYTF.

This clonotype was found many times. This sequence joins TRBV6-5 and TRBJ1-5; D not resolved. The CDR3 sequence is 10 residues long. Germline V lookup: CDR1 MNHEY, CDR2 SVGAGI. With 8 bases removed from V and 5 bases from J, the gap between germline ends came to 4 bases. The CDR3 region is CASGDQPQHF. The CDR3 region has the DNA TGTGCCAGCGGTGATCAGCCCCAGCATTTT.

The gene calls are TRBV2 and TRBJ1-2; TRBD1 is a possible D gene (5 bases). The germline V and J ends were trimmed by 8 bases and 7 bases, with 14 bases remaining between them. The CDR3 extends over 12 amino acids. CDR1 is SNHLY and CDR2 is FYNNEI in the germline V gene. As DNA, the CDR3 is TGTGCCAGCTCACAGCCGGGGGTTGGCTACACCTTC. This sequence encodes CASSQPGVGYTF. Supplemented by reference TRBV2 and TRBJ1-2, the full variable domain reads EPEVTQTPSHQVTQMGQEVILRCVPISNHLYFYWYRQILGQKVEFLVSFYNNEISEKSEIFDDQFSVERPDGSNFTLKIRSTKLEDSAMYFCASSQPGVGYTFGSGTRLTVV.

The chain is built from TRBV2 and TRBJ2-5; D gene unclear. CDR3 length: 13 amino acids. Germline V gene sequence: CDR1 SNHLY, CDR2 FYNNEI. Trimming shortened V by 4 bases and J by 5 bases, and 11 bases separated the two germline ends. Written as DNA, the CDR3 is TGTGCCAGCAGTGCTAGAGTAATGGAGACCCAGTACTTC. Residues: CASSARVMETQYF.

V is TRBV2 and J is TRBJ1-5, with 10 bases that match TRBD1. CDR1 and CDR2 from the germline V gene are SNHLY and FYNNEI. The CDR3 extends over 15 amino acids. J was trimmed by 2 bases and V by 6 bases; bases with no gene match: 4. CDR3 sequence reads: CASSRDRGGNQPQHF. CDR3 nucleotide sequence: TGTGCCAGCAGCAGGGACAGGGGTGGCAATCAGCCCCAGCATTTT.

The V and J genes are TRBV6-1 and TRBJ2-3; D is tentatively TRBD1 or TRBD2 (5 bases each). The CDR3 sequence is 15 residues long. Germline loops: CDR1 MNHNS, CDR2 SASEGT. Trimming cost V 4 bases and J 2 bases, with 13 bases left between them. CDR3 DNA sequence: TGTGCCAGCAGTGCTTTTGCAGGGACCACAGATACGCAGTATTTT. Translating gives CASSAFAGTTDTQYF.

Points on this clonotype: Because it lacks the conserved phenylalanine or tryptophan at the end, this CDR3 is likely a read error. It is unclear where the CDR3 begins or ends on the DNA, so no DNA is shown, and the CDR3 is as TCRdb lists it. The chain is built from TRBV7-2 and TRBJ2-7. The CDR3 is made up of 8 amino acids, end residues included. CDR1 and CDR2 (germline): SGHTA, FQGNSA. This CDR3 reads CASSLIRL.

Comment on this clonotype: The junction does not match germline at one end; this may be a read error. The chain links TRBV7-2 to TRBJ2-7; TRBD2 is a possible D gene (6 bases). CDR1 SGHTA and CDR2 FQGNSA come from the germline V gene. CDR3 length equals 12 residues. The CDR3 here is CASRPGRDRGFF. The CDR3 DNA is TGTGCCAGCAGACCGGGACGGGACCGGGGGTTCTTC.

CDR3 coding DNA: TGCAGTTCAAGGCCTAGCGGGAGTAGGGCAGGTGGCTACACCTTC. The encoded protein is CSSRPSGSRAGGYTF. The chain uses TRBV20-1 and TRBJ1-2, with D hard to call. With 8 bases removed from V and 7 bases from J, the gap between germline ends came to 26 bases. In germline, CDR1 is DFQATT, CDR2 SNEGSKA (reference sequence). The CDR3 totals 15 residues.

The chain uses TRBV10-3 and TRBJ1-1, with unresolved D. Between the trimmed V and J ends, which lost 6 bases and 5 bases, there was a span of 7 bases. From germline, CDR1 is ENHRY and CDR2 SYGVKD. This CDR3 contains 11 residues. CDR3 region: CAIRPGTEAFF. CDR3 bases: TGTGCCATCAGACCCGGGACTGAAGCTTTCTTT.